The 8 T cell receptor beta chains presented below share a single source sample, sequenced in a study of blood T cell repertoires in COVID-19. Sequencing was performed with immunoSEQ multiplex PCR; in TCRdb, only in-frame clones are kept and a portion is missing. The sample contains 300,000 to 400,000 clones, more than 75% of which appear only once. Sequencing was performed on peripheral blood. These receptors came from a woman between 55 and 75 years old with COVID-19, enrolled during active disease.

V gene TRBV2 combines with J gene TRBJ2-2; TRBD2 might be the D (7 bases). Trimming removed 10 bases from V and 4 bases from J, with 16 bases in between. CDR3 length equals 14 residues. Per germline, CDR1 SNHLY and CDR2 FYNNEI. The CDR3 reads CATWGGRATGELFF. The CDR3 region has the DNA TGTGCCACCTGGGGGGGGCGCGCCACCGGGGAGCTGTTTTTT.

V gene TRBV7-3 combines with J gene TRBJ1-6; D is undetermined. Germline V lookup: CDR1 SGHTA, CDR2 FQGTGA. V was trimmed by 6 bases and J by 7 bases, leaving 10 bases between them. The CDR3 runs 13 residues. The CDR3 DNA is TGTGCCAGCAGGACCGGCGGAAATTCACCCCTCCACTTT. Its protein product is CASRTGGNSPLHF.

This clone has only one observation. CDR3 nucleotides: TGTGCCAGCAGTTCGCTCCCAACGGGGGGCTACACCTTC. This encodes CASSSLPTGGYTF. The chain is built from TRBV12-3 or TRBV12-4 and TRBJ1-2, with unresolved D. V lost 4 bases to trimming and J lost 8 bases, with 14 bases between them. The CDR3 is 13 amino acids.

This chain joins TRBV9 and TRBJ1-4; D is unresolved. Looked up from germline, CDR1 is SGDLS and CDR2 is YYNGEE. Trimming took off 4 bases at V and 0 bases at J, with 10 bases between the two ends. The CDR3 consists of 15 residues. Here the CDR3 DNA reads TGTGCCAGCAGCCCTCCGGGATCAACTAATGAAAAACTGTTTTTT. Its translation is CASSPPGSTNEKLFF.

This rearrangement joins TRBV11-2 to TRBJ2-1, with 11 bases that match TRBD2. V shed 5 bases and J 9 bases; nucleotides not matched to a gene: 12. Germline CDR1 is SGHAT and CDR2 is FQNNGV. This CDR3 spans 16 amino acids. CDR3 sequence: CASSPPGIAGGSEQFF. The CDR3 DNA is TGTGCCAGCAGCCCCCCGGGAATAGCGGGGGGGAGTGAGCAGTTCTTC.

Details on this clone: An end of the junction does not agree with germline; a read error may underlie this. The chain combines TRBV19 with TRBJ1-1; no firm D call. CDR3 size: 14 residues. Germline V gene sequence: CDR1 LNHDA, CDR2 SQIVND (reference sequence). The CDR3 DNA is TGTGCAAGTAAGGGAGTAAACGTGAACACTGAAGCTTTCTTT. It codes for CASKGVNVNTEAFF.

In the case of this clone: This sample also contains other DNA sequences that code for the same CDR3. This chain joins TRBV18 and TRBJ2-5; 8 nucleotides agree with TRBD1. CDR3 length: 13 amino acids. Trimming at V came to 3 bases and at J to 5 bases, leaving 2 bases not matched to a gene. Germline V gene sequence: CDR1 KGHSH, CDR2 LQKENI. CDR3 amino acids: CASSPGQEETQYF. The CDR3 DNA reads TGTGCCAGCTCACCGGGACAGGAGGAGACCCAGTACTTC.

The chain employs TRBV24-1 and TRBJ1-1; D possibly corresponds to TRBD1 (6 bases). The CDR3 covers 12 residues. Trimming shortened V by 3 bases and J by 9 bases, and 10 bases separated the two germline ends. Looked up from germline, CDR1 is KGHDR and CDR2 is SFDVKD. CDR3 in DNA: TGTGCCACCAGTGATCCCGGACAGAAAGCTTTCTTT. Its translation: CATSDPGQKAFF.